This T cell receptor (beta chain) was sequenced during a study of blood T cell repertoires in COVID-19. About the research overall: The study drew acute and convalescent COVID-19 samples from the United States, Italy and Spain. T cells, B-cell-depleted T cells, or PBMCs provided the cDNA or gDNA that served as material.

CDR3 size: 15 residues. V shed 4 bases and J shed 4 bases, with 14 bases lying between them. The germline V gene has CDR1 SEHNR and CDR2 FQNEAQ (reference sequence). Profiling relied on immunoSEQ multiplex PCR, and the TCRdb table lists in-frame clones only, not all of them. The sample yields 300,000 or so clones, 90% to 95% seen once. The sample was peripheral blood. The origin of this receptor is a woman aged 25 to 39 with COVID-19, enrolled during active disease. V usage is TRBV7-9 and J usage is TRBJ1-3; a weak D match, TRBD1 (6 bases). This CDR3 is CASSSFQGFGNTIYF. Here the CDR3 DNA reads TGTGCCAGCAGCTCATTCCAGGGGTTCGGAAACACCATATATTTT.